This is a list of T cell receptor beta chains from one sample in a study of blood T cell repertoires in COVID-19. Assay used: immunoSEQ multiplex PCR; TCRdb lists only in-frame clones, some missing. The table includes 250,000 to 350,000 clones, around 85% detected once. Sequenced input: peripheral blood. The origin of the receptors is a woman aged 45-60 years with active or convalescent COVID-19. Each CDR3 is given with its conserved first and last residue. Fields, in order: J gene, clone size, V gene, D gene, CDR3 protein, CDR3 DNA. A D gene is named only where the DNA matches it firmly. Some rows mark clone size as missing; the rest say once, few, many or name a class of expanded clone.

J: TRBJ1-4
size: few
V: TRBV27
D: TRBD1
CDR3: CASSTQGGPNEKLFF
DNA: TGTGCCAGCAGTACGCAGGGGGGCCCTAATGAAAAACTGTTTTTT

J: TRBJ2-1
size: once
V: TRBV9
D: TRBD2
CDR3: CASSALTYGTSYEQFF
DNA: TGTGCCAGCAGCGCTTTGACCTACGGGACTAGCTATGAGCAGTTCTTC

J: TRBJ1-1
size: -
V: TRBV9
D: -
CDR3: CASSARGGVGTEAFF
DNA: TGTGCCAGCAGCGCCCGAGGGGGGGTGGGCACTGAAGCTTTCTTT

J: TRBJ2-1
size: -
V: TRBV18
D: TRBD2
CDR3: CASSPPAGGPSQEQFF
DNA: TGTGCCAGCTCACCTCCCGCGGGAGGCCCCAGCCAGGAGCAGTTCTTC

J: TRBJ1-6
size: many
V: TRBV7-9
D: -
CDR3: CASSFTGSNSPLHF
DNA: TGTGCCAGCAGCTTTACAGGGTCTAATTCACCCCTCCACTTT

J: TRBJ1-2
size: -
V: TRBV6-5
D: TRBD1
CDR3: CANRWDRAYGYTF
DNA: TGTGCCAACAGATGGGACAGGGCTTATGGCTACACCTTC

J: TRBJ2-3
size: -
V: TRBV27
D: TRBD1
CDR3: CASSPYRGISTDTQYF
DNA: TGTGCCAGCAGTCCATACAGGGGTATTAGCACAGATACGCAGTATTTT

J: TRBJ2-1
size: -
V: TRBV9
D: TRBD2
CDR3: CASSVGIAGGLNNEQFF
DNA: TGTGCCAGCAGCGTAGGAATAGCGGGAGGGCTAAACAATGAGCAGTTCTTC

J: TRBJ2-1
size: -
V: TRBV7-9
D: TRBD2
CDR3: CASSQTSGRIYNEQFF
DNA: TGTGCCAGCAGCCAAACTAGCGGGAGAATCTACAATGAGCAGTTCTTC

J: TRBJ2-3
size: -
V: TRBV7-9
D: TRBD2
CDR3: CASSQWGGVVSDTQYF
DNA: TGTGCCAGCAGTCAATGGGGAGGGGTAGTAAGCGATACGCAGTATTTT

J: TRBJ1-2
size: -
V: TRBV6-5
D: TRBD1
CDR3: CASSLGQGDGYTF
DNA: TGTGCCAGCAGTTTAGGACAGGGGGATGGCTACACCTTC

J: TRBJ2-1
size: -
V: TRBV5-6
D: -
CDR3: CASSSGIATYNEQFF
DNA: TGTGCCAGCAGCAGTGGGATAGCGACCTACAATGAGCAGTTCTTC

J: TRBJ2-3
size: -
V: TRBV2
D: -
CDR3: CASRKEAQADTQYF
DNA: TGTGCCAGCAGGAAGGAAGCCCAGGCAGATACGCAGTATTTT

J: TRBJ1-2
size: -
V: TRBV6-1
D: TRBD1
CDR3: CASSDGTQGAAKTF
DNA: TGTGCCAGCAGTGATGGGACCCAGGGGGCGGCTAAGACCTTC

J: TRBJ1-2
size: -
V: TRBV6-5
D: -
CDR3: CASSYEGQSTGYTF
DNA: TGTGCCAGCAGTTACGAAGGACAGTCTACCGGCTACACCTTC

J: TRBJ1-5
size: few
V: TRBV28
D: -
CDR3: CASSAGGRNQPQHF
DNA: TGTGCCAGCAGTGCCGGGGGGAGAAATCAGCCCCAGCATTTT

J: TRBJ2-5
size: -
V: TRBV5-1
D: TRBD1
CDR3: CASSAPRGFETQYF
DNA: TGCGCCAGCAGCGCCCCCAGGGGGTTCGAGACCCAGTACTTC

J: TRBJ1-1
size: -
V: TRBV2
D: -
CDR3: CASSGQGGTEAFF
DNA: TGTGCCAGCAGTGGGCAGGGCGGCACTGAAGCTTTCTTT

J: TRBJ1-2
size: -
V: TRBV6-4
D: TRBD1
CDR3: CASRTGVRDYGYTF
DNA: TGTGCCAGCAGAACAGGGGTAAGGGACTATGGCTACACCTTC

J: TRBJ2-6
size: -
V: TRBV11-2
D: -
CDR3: CASSLPPWAPRSGANVLTF
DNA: TGTGCCAGCAGCTTACCCCCGTGGGCCCCCCGCTCTGGGGCCAACGTCCTGACTTTC

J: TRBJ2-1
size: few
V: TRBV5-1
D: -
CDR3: CASSRTVDNEQFF
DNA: TGCGCCAGCAGTAGGACAGTCGACAATGAGCAGTTCTTC

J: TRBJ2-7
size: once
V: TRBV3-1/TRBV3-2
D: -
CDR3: CASSQVRVKYF
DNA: TGTGCCAGCAGCCAAGTTCGGGTGAAGTACTTC

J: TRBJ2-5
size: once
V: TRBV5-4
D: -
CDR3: CASSLRLGYETQYF
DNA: TGTGCCAGCAGCTTACGACTCGGGTATGAGACCCAGTACTTC

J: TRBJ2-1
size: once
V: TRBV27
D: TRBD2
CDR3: CASSSFSGLAGRYNEQFF
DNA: TGTGCCAGCAGTTCCTTCTCGGGACTAGCGGGAAGGTACAATGAGCAGTTCTTC

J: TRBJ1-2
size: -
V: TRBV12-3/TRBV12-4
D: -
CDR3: CASSTGYGYTF
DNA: TGTGCCAGCTCCACCGGCTATGGCTACACCTTC

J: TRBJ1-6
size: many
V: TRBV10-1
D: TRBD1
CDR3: CASILDRPYNSPLHF
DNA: TGCGCCAGCATCCTGGACAGGCCATATAATTCACCCCTCCACTTT

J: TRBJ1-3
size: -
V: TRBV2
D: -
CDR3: CASRMTGGSGNTIYF
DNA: TGTGCCAGCAGGATGACGGGGGGTTCTGGAAACACCATATATTTT

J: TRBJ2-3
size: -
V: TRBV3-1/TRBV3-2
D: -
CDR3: CASSQDQGSGTDTQYF
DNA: TGTGCCAGCAGCCAAGATCAGGGCTCCGGCACAGATACGCAGTATTTT

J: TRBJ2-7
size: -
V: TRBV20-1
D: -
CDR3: CSARIIGSEYF
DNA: TGCAGTGCTAGAATAATCGGGTCGGAGTACTTC

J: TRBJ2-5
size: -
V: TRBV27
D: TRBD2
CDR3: CASSPSGGGRETQYF
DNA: TGTGCCAGCAGCCCTAGCGGTGGAGGTAGGGAGACCCAGTACTTC

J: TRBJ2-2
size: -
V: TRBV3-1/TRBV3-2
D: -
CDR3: CASSPESGELFF
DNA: TGTGCCAGCAGCCCCGAGAGCGGGGAGCTGTTTTTT

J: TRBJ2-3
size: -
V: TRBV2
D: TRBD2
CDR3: CASREGRGTDTQYF
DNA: TGTGCCAGCAGGGAAGGGAGGGGCACAGATACGCAGTATTTT

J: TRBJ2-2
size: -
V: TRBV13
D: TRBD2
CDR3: CASSLGGGDTGELFF
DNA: TGTGCCAGCAGCTTAGGCGGGGGGGACACCGGGGAGCTGTTTTTT

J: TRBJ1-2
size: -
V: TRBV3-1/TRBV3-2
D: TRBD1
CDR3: CASSLFRDRGYGYTF
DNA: TGTGCCAGCAGCCTCTTCCGGGACAGGGGTTATGGCTACACCTTC

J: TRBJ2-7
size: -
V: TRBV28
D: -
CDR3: CASSPRGEGRHEQYF
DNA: TGTGCCAGCAGCCCTAGGGGGGAGGGCCGGCACGAGCAGTACTTC

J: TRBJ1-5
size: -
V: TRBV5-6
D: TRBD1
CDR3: CASSADRGRGQPQHF
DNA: TGTGCCAGCAGCGCGGACAGGGGGCGAGGTCAGCCCCAGCATTTT

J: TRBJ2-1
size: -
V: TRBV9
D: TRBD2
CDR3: CASSVATSGGNEQFF
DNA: TGTGCCAGCAGCGTAGCGACTAGCGGAGGGAATGAGCAGTTCTTC

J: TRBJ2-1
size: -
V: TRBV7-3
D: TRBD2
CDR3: CASSPRAGGAYNEQFF
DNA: TGTGCCAGCAGCCCCAGAGCGGGAGGGGCCTACAATGAGCAGTTCTTC

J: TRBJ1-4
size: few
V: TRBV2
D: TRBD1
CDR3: CATKRETGNEKLFF
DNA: TGTGCCACCAAAAGGGAGACAGGGAATGAAAAACTGTTTTTT

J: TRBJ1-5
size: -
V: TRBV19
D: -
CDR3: CASSIRGGNQPQHF
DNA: TGTGCCAGTAGTATCAGGGGAGGGAATCAGCCCCAGCATTTT

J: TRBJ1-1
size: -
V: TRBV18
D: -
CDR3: CASSLQGNTEAFF
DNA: TGTGCCAGCTCACTACAGGGTAACACTGAAGCTTTCTTT

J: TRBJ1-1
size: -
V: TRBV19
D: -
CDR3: CASSIGRGNTEAFF
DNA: TGTGCCAGTAGTATAGGCCGGGGAAACACTGAAGCTTTCTTT